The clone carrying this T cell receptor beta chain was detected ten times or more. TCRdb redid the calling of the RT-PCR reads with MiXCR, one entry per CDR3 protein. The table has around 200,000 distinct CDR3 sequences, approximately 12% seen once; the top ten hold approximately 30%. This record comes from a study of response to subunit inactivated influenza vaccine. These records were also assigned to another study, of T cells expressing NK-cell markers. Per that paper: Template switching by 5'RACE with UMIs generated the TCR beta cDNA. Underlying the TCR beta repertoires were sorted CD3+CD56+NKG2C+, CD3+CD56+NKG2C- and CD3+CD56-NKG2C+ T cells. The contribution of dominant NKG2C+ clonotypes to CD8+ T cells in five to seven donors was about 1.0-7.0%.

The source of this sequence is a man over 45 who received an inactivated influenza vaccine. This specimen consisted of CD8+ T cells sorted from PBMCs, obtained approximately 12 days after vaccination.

In DNA, the CDR3 is TGCAGTGCTACCCTTGGCGGGTCGAACACCGGGGAGCTGTTTTTT. It specifies CSATLGGSNTGELFF. This chain uses TRBV20-1 with TRBJ2-2, with a weak D call TRBD2 (5 bases). Germline loops: CDR1 DFQATT, CDR2 SNEGSKA (reference sequence). CDR3 size: 15 residues. V was clipped by 4 bases and J by 0 bases, with 12 bases between them.